This T cell receptor (beta chain) appears in the sequencing data of a study of cytomegalovirus exposure and HLA in healthy donors. Overall study findings and caveats: Relative to the roughly 640-donor mean, N-insertions were reportedly fewer in an Asian-associated ancestry cluster in a later analysis. An apparent linkage of common viral pathogens to several of the most significant clusters emerged in a later analysis. In a later analysis, HLA-C alleles had the fewest associated TCRs, DRB1 alleles the most.

It was with 60 Vbeta and 13 Jbeta primers that the PCR ran. Repertoires were generated with immunoSEQ multiplex PCR, while TCRdb's copy carries only in-frame clones and drops some. The data contain some 60,000 clones, roughly 80% of them seen just once; the ten biggest clones take up over 1.5%. Note on this clone: The antigen is undetermined.

Trimming shortened V by 7 bases and J by 10 bases, and 20 bases separated the two germline ends. Germline-derived CDR1 and CDR2 are SEHNR and FQNEAQ (reference sequence). The length of the CDR3 is 15 residues. This clonotype originated in a man between 35 and 55 years old in good health and CMV-seronegative. This chain connects TRBV7-9 to TRBJ1-6; maybe TRBD1 (6 bases). Input material: PBMCs. CDR3 protein: CASTQVPPGVSPLHF. In DNA, the CDR3 is TGTGCCAGCACCCAGGTCCCCCCAGGGGTCTCACCCCTCCACTTT.